This T cell receptor beta chain was sequenced for a study of graft-versus-host responses after intestinal transplantation. Findings and caveats of the study: Declining HvG levels early post-transplant were linked to peak circulating GvH clone levels.

This clone was counted between two and nine times. Responders labeled with CFSE (about 200,000) were plated with about 200,000 irradiated, violet-dye-labeled stimulators. Sorting after the reaction isolated proliferating CFSE-low CD3+CD4+ and CD3+CD8+ responders. Repertoires were generated with immunoSEQ multiplex PCR, while TCRdb's copy carries only in-frame clones and drops some. The table records around 5,000 clones, more than 20% of them present only once. Germline CDR1 LGHNA, CDR2 YNFKEQ. Trimming removed 0 bases from V and 3 bases from J; junction bases left unmatched: 4. This CDR3 is 17 amino acids long.

This clonotype was obtained from a human patient who received an intestinal transplant. The chain uses TRBV4-2 and TRBJ2-1; 11 bases map to TRBD2. Material: alloreactive CD8+ T cells from a mixed lymphocyte reaction culture, obtained before intestinal transplant. Subset noted: CFSE-low proliferating T cells sorted from approximately six-day pre-transplant mixed lymphocyte reaction (GvH or HvG direction). The CDR3 loop is CASSQDGLAGGYNEQFF. As DNA, the CDR3 is TGTGCCAGCAGCCAAGATGGGCTAGCGGGAGGCTACAATGAGCAGTTCTTC.